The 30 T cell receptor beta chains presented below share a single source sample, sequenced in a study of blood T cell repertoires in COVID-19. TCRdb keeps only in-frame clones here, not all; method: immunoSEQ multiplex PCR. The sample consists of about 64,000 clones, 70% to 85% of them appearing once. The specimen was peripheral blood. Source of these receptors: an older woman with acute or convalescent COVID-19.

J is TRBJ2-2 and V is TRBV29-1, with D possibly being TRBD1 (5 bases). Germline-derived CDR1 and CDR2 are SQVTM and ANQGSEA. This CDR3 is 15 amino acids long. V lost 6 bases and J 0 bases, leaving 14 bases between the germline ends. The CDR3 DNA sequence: TGCAGCGTCCCCTTAAGGGGCTCGAACACCGGGGAGCTGTTTTTT. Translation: CSVPLRGSNTGELFF.

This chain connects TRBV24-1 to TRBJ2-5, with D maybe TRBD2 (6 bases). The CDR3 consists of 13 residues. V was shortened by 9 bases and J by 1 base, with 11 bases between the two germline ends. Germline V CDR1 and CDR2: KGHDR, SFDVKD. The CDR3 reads CATGSGVQETQYF. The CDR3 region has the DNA TGTGCCACCGGGTCGGGGGTCCAAGAGACCCAGTACTTC.

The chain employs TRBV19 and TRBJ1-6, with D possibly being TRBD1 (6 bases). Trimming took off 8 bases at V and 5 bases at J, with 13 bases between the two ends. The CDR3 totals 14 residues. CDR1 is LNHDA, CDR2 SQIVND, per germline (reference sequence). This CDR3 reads CASGRDTDNSPLHF. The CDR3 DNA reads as TGTGCCAGTGGCCGGGACACCGATAATTCACCCCTCCACTTT. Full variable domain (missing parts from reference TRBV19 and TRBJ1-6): DGGITQSPKYLFRKEGQNVTLSCEQNLNHDAMYWYRQDPGQGLRLIYYSQIVNDFQKGDIAEGYSVSREKKESFPLTVTSAQKNPTAFYLCASGRDTDNSPLHFGNGTRLTVT.

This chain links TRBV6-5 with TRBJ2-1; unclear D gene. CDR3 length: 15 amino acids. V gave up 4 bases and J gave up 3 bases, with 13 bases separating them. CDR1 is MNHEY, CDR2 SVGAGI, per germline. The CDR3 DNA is TGTGCCAGCAGTTCTCAACCGGTCGACTACAATGAGCAGTTCTTC. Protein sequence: CASSSQPVDYNEQFF.

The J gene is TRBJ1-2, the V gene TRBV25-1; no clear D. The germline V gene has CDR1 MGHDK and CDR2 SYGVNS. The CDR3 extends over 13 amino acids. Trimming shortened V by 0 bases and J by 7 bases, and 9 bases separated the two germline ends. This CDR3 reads CASSEYVAVGYTF. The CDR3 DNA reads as TGTGCCAGCAGTGAATATGTCGCAGTTGGCTACACCTTC.

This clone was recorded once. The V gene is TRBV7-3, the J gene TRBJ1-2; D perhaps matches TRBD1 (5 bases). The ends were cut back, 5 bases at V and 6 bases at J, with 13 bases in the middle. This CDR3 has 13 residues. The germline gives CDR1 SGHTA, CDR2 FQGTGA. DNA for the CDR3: TGTGCCAGCAGCCCATCGACAGTTCATGGCTACACCTTC. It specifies CASSPSTVHGYTF.

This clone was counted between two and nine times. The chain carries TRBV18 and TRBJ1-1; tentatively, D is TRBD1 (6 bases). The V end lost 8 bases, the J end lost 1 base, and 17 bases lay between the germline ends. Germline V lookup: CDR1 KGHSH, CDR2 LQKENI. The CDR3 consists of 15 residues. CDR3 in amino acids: CASHGQPKKNTEAFF. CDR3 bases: TGTGCCAGCCACGGACAGCCTAAGAAGAACACTGAAGCTTTCTTT.

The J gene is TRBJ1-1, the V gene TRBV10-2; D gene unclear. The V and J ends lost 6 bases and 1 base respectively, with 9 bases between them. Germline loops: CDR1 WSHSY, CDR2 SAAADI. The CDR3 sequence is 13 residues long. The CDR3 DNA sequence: TGCGCCAGCAGCCCCACAGAGAACACTGAAGCTTTCTTT. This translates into CASSPTENTEAFF.

CDR3 bases: TGTGCCAGCAGTGAGGGTCCCGGCAGGCCCTATGGCTACACCTTC. Residues: CASSEGPGRPYGYTF. The chain employs TRBV25-1 and TRBJ1-2, with unresolved D. Germline V gene data show CDR1 as MGHDK and CDR2 as SYGVNS. With 3 bases removed from V and 4 bases from J, the gap between germline ends came to 15 bases. The length of the CDR3 is 15 residues.

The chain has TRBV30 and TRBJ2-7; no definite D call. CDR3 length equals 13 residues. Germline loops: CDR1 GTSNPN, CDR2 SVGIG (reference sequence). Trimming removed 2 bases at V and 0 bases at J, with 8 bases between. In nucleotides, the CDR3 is TGTGCCTGGAGTCGTGGGCCCTCCTACGAGCAGTACTTC. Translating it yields CAWSRGPSYEQYF.

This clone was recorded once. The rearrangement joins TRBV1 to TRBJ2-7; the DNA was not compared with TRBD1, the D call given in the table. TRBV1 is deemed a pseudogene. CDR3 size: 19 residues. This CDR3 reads CTSSLGERQGASDSYEQYF. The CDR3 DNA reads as TGCACCAGCAGCCTAGGAGAGAGACAGGGGGCTTCTGACTCCTACGAGCAGTACTTC.

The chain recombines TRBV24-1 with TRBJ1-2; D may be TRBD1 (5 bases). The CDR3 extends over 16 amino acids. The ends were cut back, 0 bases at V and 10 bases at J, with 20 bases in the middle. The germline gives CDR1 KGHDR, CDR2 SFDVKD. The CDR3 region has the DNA TGTGCCACCAGTGATTTGAGGGGCCGGCAGGACCTACCCTACACCTTC. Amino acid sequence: CATSDLRGRQDLPYTF.

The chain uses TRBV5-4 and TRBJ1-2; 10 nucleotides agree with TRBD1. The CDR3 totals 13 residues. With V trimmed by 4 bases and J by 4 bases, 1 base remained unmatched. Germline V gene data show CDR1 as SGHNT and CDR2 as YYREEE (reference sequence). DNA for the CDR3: TGTGCCAGCAGCCGGGACAGGGGCTATGGCTACACCTTC. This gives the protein CASSRDRGYGYTF.

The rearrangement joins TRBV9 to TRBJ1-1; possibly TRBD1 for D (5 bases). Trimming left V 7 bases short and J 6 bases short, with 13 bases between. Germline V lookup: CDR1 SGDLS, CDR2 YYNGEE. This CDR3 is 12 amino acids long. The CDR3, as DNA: TGTGCCAGCGGTCGGCGGGGCGCTGAAGCTTTCTTT. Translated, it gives CASGRRGAEAFF. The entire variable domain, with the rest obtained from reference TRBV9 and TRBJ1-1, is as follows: DSGVTQTPKHLITATGQRVTLRCSPRSGDLSVYWYQQSLDQGLQFLIQYYNGEERAKGNILERFSAQQFPDLHSELNLSSLELGDSALYFCASGRRGAEAFFGQGTRLTVV.

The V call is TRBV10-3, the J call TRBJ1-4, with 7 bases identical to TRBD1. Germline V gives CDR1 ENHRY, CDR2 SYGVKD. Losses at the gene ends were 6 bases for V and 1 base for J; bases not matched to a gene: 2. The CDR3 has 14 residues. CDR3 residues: CAIRQGGTNEKLFF. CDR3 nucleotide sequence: TGTGCCATCAGGCAGGGGGGAACTAATGAAAAACTGTTTTTT.

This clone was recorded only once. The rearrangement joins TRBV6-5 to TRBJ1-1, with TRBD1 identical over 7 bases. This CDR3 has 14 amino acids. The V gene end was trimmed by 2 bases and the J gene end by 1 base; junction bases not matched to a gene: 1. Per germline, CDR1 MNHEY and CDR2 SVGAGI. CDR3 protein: CASSYQGGNTEAFF. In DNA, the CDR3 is TGTGCCAGCAGTTACCAGGGGGGGAACACTGAAGCTTTCTTT.

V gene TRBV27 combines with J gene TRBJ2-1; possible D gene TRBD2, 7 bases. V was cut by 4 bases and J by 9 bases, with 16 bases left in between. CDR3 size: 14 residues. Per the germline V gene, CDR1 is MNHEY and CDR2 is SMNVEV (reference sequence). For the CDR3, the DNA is TGTGCCAGCAGTTGGAGTAGGGGGGGTTTTGAGCAGTTCTTC. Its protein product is CASSWSRGGFEQFF.

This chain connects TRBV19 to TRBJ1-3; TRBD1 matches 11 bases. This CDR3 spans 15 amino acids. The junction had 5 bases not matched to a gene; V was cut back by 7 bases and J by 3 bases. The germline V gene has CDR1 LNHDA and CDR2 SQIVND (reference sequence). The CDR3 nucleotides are TGTGCCAGTACCCGGGACAGGGGGTTTGGAAACACCATATATTTT. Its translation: CASTRDRGFGNTIYF. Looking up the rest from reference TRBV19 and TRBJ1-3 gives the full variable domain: DGGITQSPKYLFRKEGQNVTLSCEQNLNHDAMYWYRQDPGQGLRLIYYSQIVNDFQKGDIAEGYSVSREKKESFPLTVTSAQKNPTAFYLCASTRDRGFGNTIYFGEGSWLTVV.

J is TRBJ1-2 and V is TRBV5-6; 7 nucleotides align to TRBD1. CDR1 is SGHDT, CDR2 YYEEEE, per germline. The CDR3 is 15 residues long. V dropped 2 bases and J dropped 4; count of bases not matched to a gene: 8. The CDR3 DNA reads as TGTGCCAGCAGCTTCTTAACGACAGGGCCCTATGGCTACACCTTC. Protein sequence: CASSFLTTGPYGYTF.

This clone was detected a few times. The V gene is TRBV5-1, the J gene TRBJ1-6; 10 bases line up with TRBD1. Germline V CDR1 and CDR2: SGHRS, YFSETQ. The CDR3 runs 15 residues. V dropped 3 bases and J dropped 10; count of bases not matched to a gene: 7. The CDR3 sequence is CASSSRQGAQSPLHF. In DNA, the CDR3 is TGCGCCAGCAGCTCGAGACAGGGGGCGCAATCACCCCTCCACTTT.

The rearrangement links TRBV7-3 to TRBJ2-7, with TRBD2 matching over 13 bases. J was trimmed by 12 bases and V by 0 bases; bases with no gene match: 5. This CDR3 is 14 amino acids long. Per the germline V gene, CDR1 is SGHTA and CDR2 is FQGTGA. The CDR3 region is CASSLTGTSGELYF. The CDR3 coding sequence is TGTGCCAGCAGCTTAACGGGGACTAGCGGGGAGTTGTACTTC.

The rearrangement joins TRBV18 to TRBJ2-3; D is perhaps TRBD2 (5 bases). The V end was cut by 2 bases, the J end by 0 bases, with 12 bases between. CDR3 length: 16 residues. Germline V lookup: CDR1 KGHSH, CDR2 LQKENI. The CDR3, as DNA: TGTGCCAGCTCACCAATTACTAGGGCTAGCACAGATACGCAGTATTTT. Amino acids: CASSPITRASTDTQYF. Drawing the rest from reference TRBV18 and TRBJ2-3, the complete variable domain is NAGVMQNPRHLVRRRGQEARLRCSPMKGHSHVYWYRQLPEEGLKFMVYLQKENIIDESGMPKERFSAEFPKEGPSILRIQQVVRGDSAAYFCASSPITRASTDTQYFGPGTRLTVL.

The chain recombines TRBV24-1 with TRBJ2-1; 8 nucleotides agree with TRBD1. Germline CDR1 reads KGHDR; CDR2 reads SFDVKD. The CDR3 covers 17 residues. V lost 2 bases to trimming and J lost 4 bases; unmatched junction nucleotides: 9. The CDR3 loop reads CATSDSSPGGLYNEQFF. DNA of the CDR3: TGTGCCACCAGTGATTCCTCGCCAGGGGGCCTTTACAATGAGCAGTTCTTC.

CDR3 amino acids: CASRVDRSHGYTF. The DNA for the CDR3 is TGTGCCAGCAGAGTGGACAGGAGCCATGGCTACACCTTC. The gene calls are TRBV6-5 and TRBJ1-2, with 7 bases that match TRBD1. The CDR3 length is 13 residues. V shed 6 bases and J 6 bases; nucleotides not matched to a gene: 7. Germline V lookup: CDR1 MNHEY, CDR2 SVGAGI.

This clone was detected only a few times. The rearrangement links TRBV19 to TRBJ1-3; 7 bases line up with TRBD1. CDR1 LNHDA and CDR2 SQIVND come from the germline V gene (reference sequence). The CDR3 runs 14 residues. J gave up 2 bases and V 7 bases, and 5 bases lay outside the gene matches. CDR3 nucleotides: TGTGCCAGTAACGCCAGGGGGACTGGAAACACCATATATTTT. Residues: CASNARGTGNTIYF.

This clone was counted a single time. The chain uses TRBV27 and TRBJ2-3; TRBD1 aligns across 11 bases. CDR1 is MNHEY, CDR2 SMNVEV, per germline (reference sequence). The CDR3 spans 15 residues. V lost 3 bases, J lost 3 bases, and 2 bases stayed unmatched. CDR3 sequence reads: CASSFGTGGTDTQYF. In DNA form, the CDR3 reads TGTGCCAGCAGTTTCGGGACAGGGGGTACAGATACGCAGTATTTT.

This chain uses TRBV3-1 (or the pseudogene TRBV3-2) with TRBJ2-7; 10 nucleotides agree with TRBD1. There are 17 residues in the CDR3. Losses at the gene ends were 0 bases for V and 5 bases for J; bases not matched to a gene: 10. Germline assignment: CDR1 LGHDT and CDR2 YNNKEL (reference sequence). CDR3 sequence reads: CASSQDLGQGWRNEQYF. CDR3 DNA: TGTGCCAGCAGCCAAGACCTGGGACAGGGGTGGAGAAACGAGCAGTACTTC.

CDR3 sequence reads: CASSYGTPKAFF. The CDR3 coding sequence is TGTGCCAGCAGTTACGGGACACCTAAAGCTTTCTTT. The chain recombines TRBV12-3 or TRBV12-4 with TRBJ1-1, with a weak D call TRBD1 (6 bases). Trimming pared 4 bases from V and 9 bases from J, leaving 12 bases between. The CDR3 has 12 amino acids.

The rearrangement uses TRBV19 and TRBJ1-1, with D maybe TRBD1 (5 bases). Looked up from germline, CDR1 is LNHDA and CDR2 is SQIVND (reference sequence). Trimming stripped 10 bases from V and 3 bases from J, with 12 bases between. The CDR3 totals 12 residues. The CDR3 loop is CATQDTHTEAFF. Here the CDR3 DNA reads TGTGCCACCCAGGACACACACACTGAAGCTTTCTTT.

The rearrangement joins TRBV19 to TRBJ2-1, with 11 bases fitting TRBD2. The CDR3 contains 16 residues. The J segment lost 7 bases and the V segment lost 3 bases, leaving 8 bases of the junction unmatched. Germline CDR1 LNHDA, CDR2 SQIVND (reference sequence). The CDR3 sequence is CASSMVASGGWNEQFF. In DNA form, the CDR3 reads TGTGCCAGTAGTATGGTGGCTAGCGGGGGGTGGAATGAGCAGTTCTTC.